The rows below give T cell receptor beta chains drawn from one sample of a study of TIL therapy for anti-PD-1-resistant metastatic lung cancer. TCRdb's table, derived via immunoSEQ multiplex PCR, lists solely in-frame clones and lacks some. The sample lists a few thousand clones, about 73% occurring once. Specimen: tumor tissue, collected at baseline. The receptors come from a person aged 25 to 80 with non-small cell lung cancer. Some clones in this sample may be carry-over from other donors' samples. CDR3s include the opening cysteine and the closing phenylalanine or tryptophan.

V: TRBV7-2
J: TRBJ1-4
CDR3: CASSLGGGGTNEKLFF

V: TRBV5-8
J: TRBJ2-5
CDR3: CASSLGPGTETQYF

V: TRBV11-2
J: TRBJ2-7
CDR3: CASSLYYRRGYSYEQYF

V: TRBV6-1
J: TRBJ1-5
CDR3: CASSADRGGVDQPQHF

V: TRBV7-3
J: TRBJ2-1
CDR3: CASSLGDKREQFF

V: TRBV6-5
J: TRBJ2-1
CDR3: CASSLSGTGVNEQFF

V: TRBV29-1
J: TRBJ1-4
CDR3: CSVLRRETNEKLFF

V: TRBV27
J: TRBJ1-2
CDR3: CASSPGRFYGYTF

V: TRBV10-2
J: TRBJ1-2
CDR3: CASSEKDGYTF

V: TRBV30
J: TRBJ2-6
CDR3: CACRTGTGANVLTF

V: TRBV19
J: TRBJ2-4
CDR3: CASTRGQGENIQYF

V: TRBV2
J: TRBJ1-2
CDR3: CASRGQVANYGYTF

V: TRBV5-5
J: TRBJ1-2
CDR3: CASSLPQGFNYGYTF

V: TRBV7-2
J: TRBJ2-3
CDR3: CASSRPLRTDTQYF

V: TRBV7-9
J: TRBJ2-2
CDR3: CASSLAGELFF

V: TRBV5-4
J: TRBJ1-1
CDR3: CASSLTGLAEAFF

V: TRBV7-2
J: TRBJ1-5
CDR3: CAGSLARGQPQHF

V: TRBV10-1
J: TRBJ2-5
CDR3: CASSQDTDRRGLGETQYF

V: TRBV6-6
J: TRBJ2-4
CDR3: CASSYPIGGAGNIQYF

V: TRBV6-1
J: TRBJ1-5
CDR3: CASSAGRHQPQHF

V: TRBV5-1
J: TRBJ1-1
CDR3: CASSLDPTQNTEAFF

V: TRBV2
J: TRBJ1-6
CDR3: CASRRVLGKISPLHF

V: TRBV4-3
J: TRBJ2-7
CDR3: CASSQVRGYEQYF

V: TRBV7-9
J: TRBJ2-1
CDR3: CASSPGQGTYNEQFF

V: TRBV10-3
J: TRBJ1-1
CDR3: CAMSEDPQATEAFF

V: TRBV11-2
J: TRBJ2-5
CDR3: CASSLRSANAPRGAQYF

V: TRBV19
J: TRBJ2-2
CDR3: CASIGHANTGELFF

V: TRBV7-2
J: TRBJ1-2
CDR3: CASYPITLYGYTF

V: TRBV25-1
J: TRBJ2-1
CDR3: CASMTNEQFF

V: TRBV27
J: TRBJ2-5
CDR3: CASSGTVLETQYF

V: TRBV18
J: TRBJ2-2
CDR3: CASSPPSITGELFF

V: TRBV7-6
J: TRBJ2-5
CDR3: CASSFSRGRSETQYF

V: TRBV14
J: TRBJ1-1
CDR3: CASSQLSNTEAFF

V: TRBV18
J: TRBJ1-2
CDR3: CASSPTDSYYGYTF

V: TRBV6-5
J: TRBJ2-2
CDR3: CASKGTGVAGELFF

V: TRBV14
J: TRBJ2-7
CDR3: CASSQERLAGRSYEQYF

V: TRBV27
J: TRBJ2-3
CDR3: CASSFNPPPTGWGTNTQYF

V: TRBV19
J: TRBJ1-5
CDR3: CASSIRLGQPQHF

V: TRBV11-1
J: TRBJ1-1
CDR3: CASSPNSLRAFF

V: TRBV7-2
J: TRBJ2-7
CDR3: CASSTDRAYGEQYF

V: TRBV19
J: TRBJ1-5
CDR3: CASSWTDYSNQPQHF

V: TRBV15
J: TRBJ1-6
CDR3: CATGGIGSPLHF

V: TRBV11-2
J: TRBJ2-2
CDR3: CASSLWDREGGELFF

V: TRBV2
J: TRBJ1-1
CDR3: CASILPGTVNTEAFF

V: TRBV9
J: TRBJ1-2
CDR3: CASSVVREGVGYTF

V: TRBV5-6
J: TRBJ1-1
CDR3: CASSGGMNTEAFF

V: TRBV10-3
J: TRBJ2-5
CDR3: CAIGPSGGETRYF

V: TRBV18
J: TRBJ2-3
CDR3: CASSPAITLTDTQYF

V: TRBV12-5
J: TRBJ2-5
CDR3: CASGLGPNRGETQYF

V: TRBV7-2
J: TRBJ1-1
CDR3: CASSYEGFDRATEAFF

V: TRBV5-4
J: TRBJ1-6
CDR3: CASRRTDNSPLHF

V: TRBV11-2
J: TRBJ2-3
CDR3: CASSLVWRAKTDTQYF

V: TRBV7-2
J: TRBJ2-1
CDR3: CASSLPRITLNEQFF

V: TRBV11-2
J: TRBJ2-6
CDR3: CASSYVSGANVLTF

V: TRBV7-2
J: TRBJ2-1
CDR3: CASSSQSGVSYNEQFF

V: TRBV30
J: TRBJ1-6
CDR3: CAWSEQVNSPLHF

V: TRBV11-1
J: TRBJ1-4
CDR3: CASSLLSAFATNEKLFF

V: TRBV5-1
J: TRBJ1-1
CDR3: CASSLGQGRVAFF

V: TRBV7-2
J: TRBJ1-1
CDR3: CASSVISNTEAFF